These 10 T cell receptor beta chains were all obtained from the same sample, sequenced in a study of regulatory T cells in long-lasting Graves disease. As to time point: newly diagnosed GD, antithyroid drugs for less than 3 months. Researchers made the TCR library from RNA that was extracted from PBMCs. The TCR beta library used iRepertoire HTBI primers with Arm-PCR amplification of CDR3. TCRdb itself ran the multiplex PCR reads through MiXCR, one entry per CDR3 protein. The table includes 600,000 to 650,000 distinct CDR3 sequences, under 20% detected once. Another study also made use of these data, one on T cells in Graves' hyperthyroidism and ophthalmopathy.

The sequenced sample was peripheral blood mononuclear cells (PBMCs), obtained at new diagnosis, from a patient treated with antithyroid drugs. The origin of the receptors is a woman aged 25 to 39 with Graves disease.

J is TRBJ1-4 and V is TRBV20-1; D is ambiguous. Germline V gives CDR1 DFQATT, CDR2 SNEGSKA (reference sequence). The CDR3 length is 15 residues. Trimming stripped 0 bases from V and 14 bases from J, with 22 bases between. In DNA form, the CDR3 reads TGCAGTGCTAGAGATCACGGACTTTGGCAGGAACAGCTGTTTTTT. Translating it yields CSARDHGLWQEQLFF.

The chain is built from TRBV27 and TRBJ1-6, with a weak D call TRBD1 (5 bases). V was clipped by 3 bases and J by 0 bases, with 18 bases between them. There are 19 residues in the CDR3. Germline CDR1 and CDR2: MNHEY and SMNVEV (reference sequence). DNA for the CDR3: TGTGCCAGCAGTTTGAGGCCAGGGAGCGGGAACTCCTATAATTCACCCCTCCACTTT. It codes for CASSLRPGSGNSYNSPLHF.

The chain combines TRBV5-5 with TRBJ2-7; the D gene is possibly TRBD1 (5 bases). Trimming cost V 4 bases and J 3 bases, with 14 bases left between them. This CDR3 spans 14 amino acids. Germline-derived CDR1 and CDR2 are SGHKS and YYEKEE (reference sequence). The CDR3 region is CASSRERGGYEQYF. CDR3 sequence (DNA): TGTGCCAGCAGCAGAGAAAGGGGCGGCTACGAGCAGTACTTC.

This clonotype appeared many times. This rearrangement joins TRBV5-1 to TRBJ1-2, with D perhaps matching TRBD1 (5 bases). Per germline, CDR1 SGHRS and CDR2 YFSETQ. The CDR3 covers 15 residues. Trimming took off 0 bases at V and 5 bases at J, with 14 bases between the two ends. This CDR3 reads CASSLDDSRPYGYTF. CDR3 in DNA: TGCGCCAGCAGCTTGGATGACAGTCGACCGTATGGCTACACCTTC.

This clonotype was recorded many times. CDR3 region: CSRDSMNTEAFF. In DNA form, the CDR3 reads TGCAGTCGGGACAGCATGAACACTGAAGCTTTCTTT. The J gene is TRBJ1-1, the V gene TRBV20-1, with TRBD1 identical over 7 bases. This CDR3 has 12 residues. In germline, CDR1 is DFQATT, CDR2 SNEGSKA (reference sequence). With 8 bases clipped from V and 0 bases from J, the junction kept 3 bases outside the gene matches.

The sample holds many counts of this clonotype. The chain links TRBV7-9 to TRBJ2-1, with D perhaps TRBD1 (5 bases). In germline, CDR1 is SEHNR, CDR2 FQNEAQ (reference sequence). Trimming left V 4 bases short and J 5 bases short, with 9 bases between. CDR3 length: 13 residues. CDR3 nucleotides: TGTGCCAGCAGCTACAGACAGAACAATGAGCAGTTCTTC. Its translation is CASSYRQNNEQFF.

This clonotype was recorded at least ten times. CDR3 loop: CASSLRNGGYEQYF. CDR3 nucleotide sequence: TGTGCCAGCAGCTTAAGGAACGGGGGATACGAGCAGTACTTC. J is TRBJ2-7 and V is TRBV7-2, with D possibly TRBD2 on 6 matching bases. V lost 2 bases and J 4 bases, leaving 12 bases between the germline ends. The CDR3 runs 14 residues. CDR1 is SGHTA and CDR2 is FQGNSA in the germline V gene.

The CDR3 region has the DNA TGCGCCAGCAGCTTCATTCGCGGGACCCAAAAAAAAAACATTCAGTACTTC. It translates to CASSFIRGTQKKNIQYF. This chain joins TRBV5-1 and TRBJ2-4, with D possibly matching TRBD2 (6 bases). Trimming pared 2 bases from V and 4 bases from J, leaving 19 bases between. The CDR3 contains 17 residues. Germline-derived CDR1 and CDR2 are SGHRS and YFSETQ.

As concerns this clonotype: One end of the junction is discordant with germline, which a read error may explain. This chain connects TRBV7-7 to TRBJ2-5; either TRBD1 or TRBD2 may supply D (6 bases each). The germline V gene has CDR1 SSHAT and CDR2 FNYEAQ (reference sequence). The length of the CDR3 is 17 residues. The CDR3 spells CASSPGSGASVLETQYF. The CDR3 region has the DNA TGTGCTAGCAGCCCGGGGTCGGGGGCGAGCGTTTTGGAGACCCAGTACTTC.

Notes on this clonotype: Just one base apart from a much larger clone, this may be a read error. This chain uses TRBV12-5 with TRBJ2-7; D remains ambiguous. The CDR3 contains 13 residues. The germline V gene encodes CDR1 LGHNT and CDR2 FRNRAP. V was trimmed by 4 bases and J by 3 bases, leaving 10 bases between them. The CDR3 coding sequence is TGTGCTAGTGGTTCCTTGGAGCTCTACGAGCAGTACTTC. It codes for CASGSLELYEQYF.